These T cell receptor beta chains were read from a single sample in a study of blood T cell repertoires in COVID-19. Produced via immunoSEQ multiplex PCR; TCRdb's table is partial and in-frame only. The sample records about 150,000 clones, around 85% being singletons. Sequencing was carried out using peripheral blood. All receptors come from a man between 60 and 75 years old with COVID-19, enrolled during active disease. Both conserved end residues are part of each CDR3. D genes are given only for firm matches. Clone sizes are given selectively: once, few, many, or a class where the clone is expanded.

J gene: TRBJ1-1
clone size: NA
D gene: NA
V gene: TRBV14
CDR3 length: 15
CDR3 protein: CASSRDPGGITEAFF
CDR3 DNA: TGTGCCAGCAGCCGGGACCCAGGAGGGATCACTGAAGCTTTCTTT

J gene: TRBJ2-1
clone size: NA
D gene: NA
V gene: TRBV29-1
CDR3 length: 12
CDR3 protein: CSQRRGSHEQFF
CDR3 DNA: TGCAGCCAGAGGAGGGGTTCCCATGAGCAGTTCTTC

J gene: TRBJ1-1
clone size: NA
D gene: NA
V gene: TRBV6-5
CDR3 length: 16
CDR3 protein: CASSYSIVRLNTEAFF
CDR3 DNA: TGTGCCAGCAGTTACTCGATTGTCAGATTGAACACTGAAGCTTTCTTT

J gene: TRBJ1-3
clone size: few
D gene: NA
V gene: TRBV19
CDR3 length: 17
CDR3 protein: CASSIVGQPFSGNTIYF
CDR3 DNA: TGTGCCAGTAGTATAGTCGGACAGCCCTTCTCTGGAAACACCATATATTTT

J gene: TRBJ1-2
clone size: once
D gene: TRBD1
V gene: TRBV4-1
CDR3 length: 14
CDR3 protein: CASSQSGTGYGYTF
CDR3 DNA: TGCGCCAGCAGCCAATCCGGGACAGGGTATGGCTACACCTTC

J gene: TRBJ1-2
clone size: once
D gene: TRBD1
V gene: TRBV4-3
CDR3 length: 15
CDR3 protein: CASSQERGLDYGYTF
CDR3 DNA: TGCGCCAGCAGCCAAGAAAGGGGGCTAGACTATGGCTACACCTTC

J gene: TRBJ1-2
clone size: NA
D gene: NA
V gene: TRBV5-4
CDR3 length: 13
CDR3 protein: CASSLDRAYGYTF
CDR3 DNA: TGTGCCAGCAGCTTGGACAGGGCCTATGGCTACACCTTC

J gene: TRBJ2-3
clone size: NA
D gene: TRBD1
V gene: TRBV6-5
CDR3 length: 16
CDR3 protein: CASSYSGTGSTDTQYF
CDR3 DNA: TGTGCCAGCAGTTACTCCGGGACAGGCAGCACAGATACGCAGTATTTT

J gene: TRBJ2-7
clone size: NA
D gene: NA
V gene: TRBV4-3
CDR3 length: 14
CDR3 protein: CASSQDLQGYEQYF
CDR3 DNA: TGCGCCAGCAGCCAAGATTTACAGGGTTACGAGCAGTACTTC

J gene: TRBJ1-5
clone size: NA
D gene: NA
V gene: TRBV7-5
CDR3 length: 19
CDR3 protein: CARSFRRGSRKDSNQPQHF
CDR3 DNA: TGTGCCAGAAGCTTTAGAAGGGGGAGCAGAAAGGATAGCAATCAGCCCCAGCATTTT

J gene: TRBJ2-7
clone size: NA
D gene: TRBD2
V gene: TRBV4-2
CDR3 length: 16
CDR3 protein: CASSPTGLAYSYEQYF
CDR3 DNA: TGTGCCAGCAGCCCCACGGGACTAGCGTACTCCTACGAGCAGTACTTC

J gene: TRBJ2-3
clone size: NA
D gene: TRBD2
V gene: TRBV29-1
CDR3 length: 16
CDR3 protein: CSVVWGGVARTDTQYF
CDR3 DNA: TGCAGCGTTGTTTGGGGAGGGGTGGCCCGCACAGATACGCAGTATTTT

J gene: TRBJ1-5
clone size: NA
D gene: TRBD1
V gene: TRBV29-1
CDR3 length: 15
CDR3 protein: CSVSTGTGVNQPQHF
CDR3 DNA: TGCAGCGTCTCAACCGGGACAGGGGTTAATCAGCCCCAGCATTTT

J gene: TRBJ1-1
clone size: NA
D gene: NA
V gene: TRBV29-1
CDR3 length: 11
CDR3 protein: CSVRQVGEAFF
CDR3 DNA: TGCAGCGTCCGACAGGTTGGTGAAGCTTTCTTT

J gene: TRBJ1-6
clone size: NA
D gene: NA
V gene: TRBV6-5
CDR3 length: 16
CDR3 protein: CASSYSQGAYNSPLHF
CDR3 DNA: TGTGCCAGCAGTTACTCCCAGGGCGCCTATAATTCACCCCTCCACTTT

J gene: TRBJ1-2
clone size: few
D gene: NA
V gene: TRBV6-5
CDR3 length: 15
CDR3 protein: CASSYSVAGSYGYTF
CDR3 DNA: TGTGCCAGCAGTTACTCTGTCGCAGGTAGCTATGGCTACACCTTC

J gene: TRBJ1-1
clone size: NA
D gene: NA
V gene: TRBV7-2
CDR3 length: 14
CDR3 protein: CASSSGLMGTEAFF
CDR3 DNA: TGTGCCAGCAGCTCCGGACTCATGGGCACTGAAGCTTTCTTT

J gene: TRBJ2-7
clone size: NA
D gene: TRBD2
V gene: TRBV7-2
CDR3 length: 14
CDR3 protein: CASSLGPSGYEQYF
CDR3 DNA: TGTGCCAGCAGCTTAGGGCCTAGCGGATACGAGCAGTACTTC

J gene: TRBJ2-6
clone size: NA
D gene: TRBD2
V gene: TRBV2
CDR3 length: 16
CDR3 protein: CASRLAGISGANVLTF
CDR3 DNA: TGTGCCAGCAGGCTAGCGGGCATCTCTGGGGCCAACGTCCTGACTTTC

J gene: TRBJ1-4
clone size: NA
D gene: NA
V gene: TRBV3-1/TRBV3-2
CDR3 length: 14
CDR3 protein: CASSQGATNEKLFF
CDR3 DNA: TGTGCCAGCAGCCAAGGAGCAACTAATGAAAAACTGTTTTTT

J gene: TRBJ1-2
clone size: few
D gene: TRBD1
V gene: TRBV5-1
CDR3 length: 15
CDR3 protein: CASSPGGTGLNGDTF
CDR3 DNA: TGCGCCAGCAGCCCCGGCGGGACAGGGTTAAACGGAGACACCTTC

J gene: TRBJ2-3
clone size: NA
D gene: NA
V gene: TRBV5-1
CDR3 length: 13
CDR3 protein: CASSLAVDEGQYF
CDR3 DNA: TGCGCCAGCAGCTTGGCCGTCGATGAGGGGCAGTATTTT

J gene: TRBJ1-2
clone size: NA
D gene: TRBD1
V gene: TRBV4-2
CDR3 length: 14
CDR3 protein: CASSPGRDSRGYTF
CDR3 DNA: TGTGCCAGCAGCCCCGGACGGGACAGCCGAGGCTACACCTTC

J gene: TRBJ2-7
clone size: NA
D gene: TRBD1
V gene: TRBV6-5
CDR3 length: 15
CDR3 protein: CASSYSGGVQDEQYF
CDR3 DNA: TGTGCCAGCAGTTACTCAGGGGGCGTTCAGGACGAGCAGTACTTC

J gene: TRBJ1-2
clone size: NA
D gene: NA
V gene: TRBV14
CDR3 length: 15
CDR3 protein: CASSLLTDRTYGYTF
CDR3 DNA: TGTGCCAGCAGCCTCCTTACAGACAGAACTTATGGCTACACCTTC

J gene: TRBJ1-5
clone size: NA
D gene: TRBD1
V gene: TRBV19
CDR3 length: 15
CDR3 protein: CASSMGQSFNQPQHF
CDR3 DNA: TGTGCCAGTAGTATGGGACAGTCATTTAATCAGCCCCAGCATTTT

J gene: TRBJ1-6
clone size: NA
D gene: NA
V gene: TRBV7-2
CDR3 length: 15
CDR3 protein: CASSLERGWNSPLHF
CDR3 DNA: TGTGCCAGCAGCTTAGAGAGGGGGTGGAATTCACCCCTCCACTTT

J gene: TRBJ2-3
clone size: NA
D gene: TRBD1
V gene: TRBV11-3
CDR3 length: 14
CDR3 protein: CASNRGANADTQYF
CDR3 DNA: TGTGCCAGCAACAGGGGAGCAAACGCAGATACGCAGTATTTT

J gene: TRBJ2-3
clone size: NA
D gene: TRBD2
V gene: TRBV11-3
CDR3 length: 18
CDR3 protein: CASSLVWSSGGASDTQYF
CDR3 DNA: TGTGCCAGCAGCTTAGTGTGGTCTAGCGGGGGGGCTTCAGATACGCAGTATTTT

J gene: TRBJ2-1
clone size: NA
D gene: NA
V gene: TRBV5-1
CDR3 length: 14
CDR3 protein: CASSLGTRYNEQFF
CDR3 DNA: TGCGCCAGCAGCTTGGGTACTCGGTACAATGAGCAGTTCTTC

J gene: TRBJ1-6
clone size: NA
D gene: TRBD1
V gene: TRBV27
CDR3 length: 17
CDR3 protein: CASTAPGQGAYNSPLHF
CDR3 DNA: TGTGCCAGCACCGCCCCCGGACAGGGGGCCTATAATTCACCCCTCCACTTT

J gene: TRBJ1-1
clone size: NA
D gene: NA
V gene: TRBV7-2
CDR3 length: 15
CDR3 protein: CASSLEYRVRAEAFF
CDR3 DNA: TGTGCCAGCAGCTTAGAGTACAGGGTACGGGCTGAAGCTTTCTTT

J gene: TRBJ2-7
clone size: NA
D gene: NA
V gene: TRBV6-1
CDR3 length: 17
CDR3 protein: CASSEQRSGHMAYEQYF
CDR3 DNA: TGTGCCAGCAGTGAACAACGTTCGGGACATATGGCCTACGAGCAGTACTTC

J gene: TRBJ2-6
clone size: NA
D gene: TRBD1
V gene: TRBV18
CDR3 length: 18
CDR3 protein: CASSRPQGASSGANVLTF
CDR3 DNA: TGTGCCAGCTCACGTCCCCAGGGGGCGAGCTCTGGGGCCAACGTCCTGACTTTC

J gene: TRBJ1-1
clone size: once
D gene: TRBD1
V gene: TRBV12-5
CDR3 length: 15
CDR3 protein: CASGGQGRGGTEAFF
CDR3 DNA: TGTGCTAGTGGGGGACAGGGTCGAGGAGGGACTGAAGCTTTCTTT

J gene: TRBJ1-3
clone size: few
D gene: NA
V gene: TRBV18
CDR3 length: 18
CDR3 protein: CASSPLDVTESSGNTIYF
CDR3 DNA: TGTGCCAGCTCACCCCTCGATGTGACGGAGAGCTCTGGAAACACCATATATTTT

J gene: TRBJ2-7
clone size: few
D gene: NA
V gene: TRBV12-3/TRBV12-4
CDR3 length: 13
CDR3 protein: CAISWGDSYEQYF
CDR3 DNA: TGTGCCATCTCCTGGGGGGACTCCTACGAGCAGTACTTC

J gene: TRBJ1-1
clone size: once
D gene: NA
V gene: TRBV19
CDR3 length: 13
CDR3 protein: CASSNRVNTEAFF
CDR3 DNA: TGTGCCAGTAGTAACAGGGTGAACACTGAAGCTTTCTTT

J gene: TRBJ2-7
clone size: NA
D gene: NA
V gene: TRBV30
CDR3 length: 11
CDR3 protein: CAWSVTGEQYF
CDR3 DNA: TGTGCCTGGAGTGTCACAGGCGAGCAGTACTTC

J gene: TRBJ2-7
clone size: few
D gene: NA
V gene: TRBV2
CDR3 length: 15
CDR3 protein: CASSEGGRGSYEQYF
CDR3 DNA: TGTGCCAGCAGTGAGGGGGGGCGAGGGTCCTACGAGCAGTACTTC

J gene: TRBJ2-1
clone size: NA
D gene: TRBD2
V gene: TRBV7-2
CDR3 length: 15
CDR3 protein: CASSPPGLAKNEQFF
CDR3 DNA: TGTGCCAGCAGCCCGCCGGGACTAGCGAAGAATGAGCAGTTCTTC

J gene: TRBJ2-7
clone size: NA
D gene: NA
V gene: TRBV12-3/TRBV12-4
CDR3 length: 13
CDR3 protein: CASSLKGDLEQYF
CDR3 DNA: TGTGCCAGCAGTTTAAAGGGGGATCTCGAGCAGTACTTC

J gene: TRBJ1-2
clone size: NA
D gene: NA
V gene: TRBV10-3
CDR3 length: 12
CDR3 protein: CAISGQGYGYTF
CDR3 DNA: TGTGCCATCAGTGGCCAGGGCTATGGCTACACCTTC

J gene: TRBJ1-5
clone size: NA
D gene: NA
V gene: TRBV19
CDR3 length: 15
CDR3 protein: CASSIEMGATQPQHF
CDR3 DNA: TGTGCCAGTAGTATAGAAATGGGGGCTACTCAGCCCCAGCATTTT

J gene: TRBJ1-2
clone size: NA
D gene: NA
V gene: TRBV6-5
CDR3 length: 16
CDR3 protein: CASSYSTPRGGYGYTF
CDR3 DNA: TGTGCCAGCAGTTACTCGACCCCTCGCGGGGGCTATGGCTACACCTTC

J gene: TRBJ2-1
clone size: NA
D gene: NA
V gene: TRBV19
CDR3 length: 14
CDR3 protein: CASSMFLSYNEQFF
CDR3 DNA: TGTGCCAGTAGTATGTTCCTATCCTACAATGAGCAGTTCTTC

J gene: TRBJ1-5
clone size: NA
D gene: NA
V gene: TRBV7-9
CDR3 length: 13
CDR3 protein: CASSEGTNQPQHF
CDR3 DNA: TGTGCCAGCAGCGAGGGTACCAATCAGCCCCAGCATTTT

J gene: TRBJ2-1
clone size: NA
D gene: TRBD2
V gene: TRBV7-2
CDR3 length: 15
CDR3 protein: CASSISSGSFNEQFF
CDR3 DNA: TGTGCCAGCAGCATTTCTAGCGGGAGTTTCAATGAGCAGTTCTTC

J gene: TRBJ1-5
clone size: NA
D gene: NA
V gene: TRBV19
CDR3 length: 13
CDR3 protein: CASSISGNQPQHF
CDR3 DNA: TGTGCCAGTAGTATAAGCGGCAATCAGCCCCAGCATTTT